The T cell receptor beta chain under discussion was sequenced for a study of T-cell memory formation after mild COVID-19. TCRdb fed the 5' RACE reads into MiXCR, producing one record per CDR3 protein. The table records about 360,000 distinct CDR3 sequences, approximately 15% of them present only once. V was clipped by 1 base and J by 5 bases, with 8 bases between them. Germline values: CDR1 SGHTA, CDR2 FQGNSA. This CDR3 is built from 13 residues. This sequence originates from a man younger than 35 who had mild COVID-19 (a few samples of this study predate the infection). Cell type and time point are not known. Sequencing was done on a sample of PBMCs or a T cell subset sorted from them (not recorded which). J is TRBJ2-5 and V is TRBV7-2; D may be TRBD1 (6 bases). Written as DNA, the CDR3 is TGTGCCAGCAGCTTAGGGACAGCCGAGACCCAGTACTTC. Amino acids: CASSLGTAETQYF.